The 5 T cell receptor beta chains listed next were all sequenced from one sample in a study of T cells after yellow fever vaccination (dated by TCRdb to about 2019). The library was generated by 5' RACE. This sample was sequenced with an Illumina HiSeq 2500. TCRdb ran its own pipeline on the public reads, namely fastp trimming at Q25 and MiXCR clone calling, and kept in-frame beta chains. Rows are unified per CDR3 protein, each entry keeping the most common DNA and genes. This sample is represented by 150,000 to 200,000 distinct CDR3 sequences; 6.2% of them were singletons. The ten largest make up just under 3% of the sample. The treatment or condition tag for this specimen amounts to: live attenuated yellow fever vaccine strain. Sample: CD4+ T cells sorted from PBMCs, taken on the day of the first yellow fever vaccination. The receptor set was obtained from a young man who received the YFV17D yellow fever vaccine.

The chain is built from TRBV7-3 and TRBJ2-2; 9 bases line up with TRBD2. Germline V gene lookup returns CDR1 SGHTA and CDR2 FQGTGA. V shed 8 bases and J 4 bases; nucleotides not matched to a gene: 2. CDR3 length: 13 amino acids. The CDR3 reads CASRLAATGELFF. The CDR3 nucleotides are TGTGCCAGCCGACTAGCGGCCACCGGGGAGCTGTTTTTT.

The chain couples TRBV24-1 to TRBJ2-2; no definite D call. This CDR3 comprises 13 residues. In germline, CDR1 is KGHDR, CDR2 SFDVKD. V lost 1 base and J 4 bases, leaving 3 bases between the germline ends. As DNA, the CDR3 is TGTGCCACCAGTGATTTCGGCACCGGGGAGCTGTTTTTT. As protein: CATSDFGTGELFF.

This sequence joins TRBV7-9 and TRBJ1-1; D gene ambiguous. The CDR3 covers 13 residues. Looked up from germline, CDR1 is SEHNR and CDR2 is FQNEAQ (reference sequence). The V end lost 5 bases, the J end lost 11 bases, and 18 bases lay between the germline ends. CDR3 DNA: TGTGCCAGCAGCCCGACCCCTGGGGTTGCGGCTTTCTTT. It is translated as CASSPTPGVAAFF.

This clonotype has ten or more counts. CDR3 in amino acids: CSVDIGGRKTQYF. Here the CDR3 DNA reads TGCAGCGTTGATATCGGGGGGCGAAAGACCCAGTACTTC. The gene calls are TRBV29-1 and TRBJ2-5; tentative D call: TRBD2 (7 bases). The germline gives CDR1 SQVTM, CDR2 ANQGSEA. This CDR3 is 13 amino acids long. The germline V and J ends were trimmed by 3 bases and 6 bases, with 14 bases remaining between them.

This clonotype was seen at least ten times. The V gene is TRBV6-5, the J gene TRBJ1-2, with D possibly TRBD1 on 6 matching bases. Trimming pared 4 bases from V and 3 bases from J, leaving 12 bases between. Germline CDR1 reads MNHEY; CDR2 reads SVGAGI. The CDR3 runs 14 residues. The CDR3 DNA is TGTGCCAGCAGTTCGGCCGACAGGTACTATGGCTACACCTTC. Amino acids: CASSSADRYYGYTF.